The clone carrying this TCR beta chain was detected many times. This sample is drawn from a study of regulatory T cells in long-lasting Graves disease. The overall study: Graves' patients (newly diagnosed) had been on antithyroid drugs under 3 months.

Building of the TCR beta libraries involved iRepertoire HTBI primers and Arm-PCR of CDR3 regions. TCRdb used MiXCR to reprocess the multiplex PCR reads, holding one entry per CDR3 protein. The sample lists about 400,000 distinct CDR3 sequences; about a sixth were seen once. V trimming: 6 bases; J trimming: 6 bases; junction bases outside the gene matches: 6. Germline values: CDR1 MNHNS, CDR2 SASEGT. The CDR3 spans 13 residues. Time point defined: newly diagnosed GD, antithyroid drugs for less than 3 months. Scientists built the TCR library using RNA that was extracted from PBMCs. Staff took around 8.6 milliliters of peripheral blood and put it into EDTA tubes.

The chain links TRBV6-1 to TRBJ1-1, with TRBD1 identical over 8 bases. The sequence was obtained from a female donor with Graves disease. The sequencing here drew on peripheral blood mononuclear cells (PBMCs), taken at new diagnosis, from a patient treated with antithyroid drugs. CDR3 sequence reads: CASSRTGRSEAFF. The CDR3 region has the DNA TGTGCCAGCAGCCGGACAGGGAGATCTGAAGCTTTCTTT.